This T cell receptor (beta chain) was observed in a study of Ad26.COV2.S vaccination and SARS-CoV-2 variants (dated by TCRdb to the early 2020s). Context from the whole study: The specificity and breadth of SARS-CoV-2-reactive T cell receptors after Ad26.COV2.S vaccination were assessed by TCRbeta repertoire sequencing. A total of about 30 samples were included in the TCR-sequenced set, comprising 19 Ad26.COV2.S vaccine recipients, 5 placebo recipients and 8 SARS-CoV-2 convalescent individuals. Overall study outcomes, separate from this receptor: After vaccination, spike-specific CD8+ and CD4+ T cell responses were reported to show substantial breadth. Ad26.COV2.S recipients had higher spike-specific TCR breadth than placebo recipients (P = 0.0014). Comparable non-spike TCR breadth was observed between vaccine and placebo recipients, consistent with only spike being contained in the vaccine. The authors noted that total T cell responses may have been underestimated by the TCR breadth and depth analyses.

TCRbeta CDR3 regions were sequenced with the immunoSEQ Assay. After extraction, genomic DNA underwent amplification by bias-controlled multiplex PCR, followed by high-throughput sequencing. The paper's data handling went like this. Collapsing and filtering of sequences were performed to quantify the absolute abundance of each unique TCRbeta CDR3 region. T cell fraction was estimated by normalization of TCRbeta template counts to usable DNA, with usable DNA being measured through amplification of reference genes present in all nucleated cells. Repertoire TCRs were annotated as SARS-CoV-2-specific when V gene, CDR3 amino acid sequence and J gene were exactly matched to a known reactive TCR set. The reference SARS-CoV-2 TCR set came from MIRA and was filtered for enrichment in COVID-19-positive ImmuneCODE repertoires, removing public or cross-reactive TCRs. Based on the MIRA antigens, annotated TCRs were further analysed at the level of specific ORF or position within ORF. Depth was the summed frequency of annotated unique rearrangements, while breadth was defined as annotated unique rearrangements over total unique productive rearrangements. Two-sided Wilcoxon rank-sum tests were used to compare TCR breadth between groups. The table was pulled from immuneACCESS by TCRdb, which kept in-frame rearrangements only. Such tables lose some clones; where checked, under half of the loss comes from unresolved V genes, and the rest has no known cause. The V and J calls and clone size are taken from that table; D and trimming were inferred from the DNA. The sample yields 180,000 or so clones; around 88% were counted once. About 5.5% of the sample comes from the top ten.

About this clone itself: What antigen it recognizes has not been identified. Per-base qualities were not stored, and no clone one base away is much larger.

The CDR3 covers 13 residues, taking in both the cysteine and the phenylalanine. Only the CDR3 DNA is retained, 39 bases long and in frame from the first base. V is pruned by 2 bases and J by 5 bases, leaving 3 bases of the junction without a gene match. The germline V gene yields SQVTM for CDR1 and ANQGSEA for CDR2. The time point label, as the study defines it: individuals recovered from natural SARS-CoV-2 infection. Sequencing used peripheral blood, obtained after recovery from COVID-19. This receptor was identified in a human donor who had recovered from COVID-19. The V and J genes are TRBV29-1 and TRBJ1-5; TRBD1 matches 7 bases in the middle. At the DNA level, the sequence is TGCAGCGTTGAATGGGACAGCTATCAGCCCCAGCATTTT. Its product reads: CSVEWDSYQPQHF.